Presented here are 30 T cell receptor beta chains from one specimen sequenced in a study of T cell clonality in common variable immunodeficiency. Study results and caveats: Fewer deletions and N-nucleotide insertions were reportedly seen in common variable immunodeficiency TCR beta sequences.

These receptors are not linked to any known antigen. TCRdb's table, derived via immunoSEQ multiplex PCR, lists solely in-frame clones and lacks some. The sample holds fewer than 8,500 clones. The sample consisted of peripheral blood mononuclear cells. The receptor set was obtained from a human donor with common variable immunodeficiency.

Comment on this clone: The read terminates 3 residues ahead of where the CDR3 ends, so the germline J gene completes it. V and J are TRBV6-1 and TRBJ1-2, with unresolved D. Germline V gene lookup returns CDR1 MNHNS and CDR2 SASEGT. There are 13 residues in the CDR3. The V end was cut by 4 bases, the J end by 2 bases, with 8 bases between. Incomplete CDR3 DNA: TGTGCCAGCAGTGGCACAAGGAACTATGGC. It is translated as CASSGTRNYG. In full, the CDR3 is CASSGTRNYGYTF.

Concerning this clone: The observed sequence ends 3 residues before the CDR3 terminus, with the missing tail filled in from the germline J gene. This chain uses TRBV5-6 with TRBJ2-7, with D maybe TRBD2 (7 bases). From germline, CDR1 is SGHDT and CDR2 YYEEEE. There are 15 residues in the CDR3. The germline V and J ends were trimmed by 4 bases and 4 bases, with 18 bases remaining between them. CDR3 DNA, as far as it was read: TGTGCCAGCAGCCGCCCGGGGGGCTACTCTTACGAG. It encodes CASSRPGGYSYE. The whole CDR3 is CASSRPGGYSYEQYF.

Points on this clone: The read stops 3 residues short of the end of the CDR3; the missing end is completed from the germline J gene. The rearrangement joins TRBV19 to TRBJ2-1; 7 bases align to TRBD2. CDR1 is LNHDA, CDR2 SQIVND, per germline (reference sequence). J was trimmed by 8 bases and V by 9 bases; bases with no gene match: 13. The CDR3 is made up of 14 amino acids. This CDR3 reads CASSPVGGSDEQFF. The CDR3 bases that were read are TGTGCCAGCAGCCCGGTGGGCGGGAGCGATGAG.

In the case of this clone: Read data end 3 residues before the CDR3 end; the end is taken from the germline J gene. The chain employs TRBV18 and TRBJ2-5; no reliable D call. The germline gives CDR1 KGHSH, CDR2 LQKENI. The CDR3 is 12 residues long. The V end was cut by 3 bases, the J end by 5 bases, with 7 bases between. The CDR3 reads CASSPLLETQYF. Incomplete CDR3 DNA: TGTGCCAGCTCACCTCTTCTGGAGACC.

The CDR3 bases that were read are TGCAGTGCCCGCCCCCCAGCGGGGGTATACAATGAG. Its protein is CSARPPAGVYNE. The complete CDR3 sequence is CSARPPAGVYNEQFF. V usage is TRBV20-1 and J usage is TRBJ2-1, with 8 positions matching TRBD2. With the read ending 3 residues before the CDR3 end, the germline J gene is used to fill in that end. CDR1 is DFQATT and CDR2 is SNEGSKA in the germline V gene (reference sequence). The CDR3 length is 15 residues. The V segment lost 6 bases and the J segment 4 bases; nucleotides outside the gene matches: 11.

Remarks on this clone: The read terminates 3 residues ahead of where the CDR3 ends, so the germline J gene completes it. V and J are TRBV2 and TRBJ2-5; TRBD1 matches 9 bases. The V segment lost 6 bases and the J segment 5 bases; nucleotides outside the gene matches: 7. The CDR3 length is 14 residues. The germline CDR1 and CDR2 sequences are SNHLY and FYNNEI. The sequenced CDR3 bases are TGTGCCAGCAGCTGGGGGACAGGGTGGGAGACC. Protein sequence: CASSWGTGWET. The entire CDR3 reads CASSWGTGWETQYF.

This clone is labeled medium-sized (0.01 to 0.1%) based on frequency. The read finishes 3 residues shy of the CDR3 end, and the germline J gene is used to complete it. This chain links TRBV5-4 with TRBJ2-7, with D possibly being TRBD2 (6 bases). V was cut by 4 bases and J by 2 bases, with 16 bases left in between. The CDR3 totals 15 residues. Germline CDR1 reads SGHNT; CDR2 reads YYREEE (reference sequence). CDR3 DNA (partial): TGTGCCAGCAGCCACCCCGGAGGGCTCGCCTACGAG. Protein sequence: CASSHPGGLAYE. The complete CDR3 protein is CASSHPGGLAYEQYF.

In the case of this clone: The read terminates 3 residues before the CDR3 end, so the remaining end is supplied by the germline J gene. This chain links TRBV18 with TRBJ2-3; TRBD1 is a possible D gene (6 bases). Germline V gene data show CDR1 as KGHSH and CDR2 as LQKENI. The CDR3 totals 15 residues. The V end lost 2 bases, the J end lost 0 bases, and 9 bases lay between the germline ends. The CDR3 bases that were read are TGTGCCAGCTCACCAAGGCAGGGGAGCACAGATACG. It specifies CASSPRQGSTDT. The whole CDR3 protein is CASSPRQGSTDTQYF.

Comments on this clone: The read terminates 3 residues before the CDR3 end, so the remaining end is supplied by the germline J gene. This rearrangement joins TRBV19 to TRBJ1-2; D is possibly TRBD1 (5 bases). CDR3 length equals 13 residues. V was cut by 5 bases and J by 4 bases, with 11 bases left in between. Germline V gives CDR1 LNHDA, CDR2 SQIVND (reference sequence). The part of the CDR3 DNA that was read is TGTGCCAGTAGTCGGCAGGGAGCCTATGGC. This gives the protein CASSRQGAYG. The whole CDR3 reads CASSRQGAYGYTF.

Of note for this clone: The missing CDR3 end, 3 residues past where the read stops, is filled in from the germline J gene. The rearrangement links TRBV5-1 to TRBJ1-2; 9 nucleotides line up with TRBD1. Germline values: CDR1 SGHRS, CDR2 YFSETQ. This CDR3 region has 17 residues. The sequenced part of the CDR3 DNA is TGCGCCAGCAGCTTCGAAGGACAGGGGCCCGGGGGTGAGGGC. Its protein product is CASSFEGQGPGGEG. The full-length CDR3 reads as CASSFEGQGPGGEGYTF.

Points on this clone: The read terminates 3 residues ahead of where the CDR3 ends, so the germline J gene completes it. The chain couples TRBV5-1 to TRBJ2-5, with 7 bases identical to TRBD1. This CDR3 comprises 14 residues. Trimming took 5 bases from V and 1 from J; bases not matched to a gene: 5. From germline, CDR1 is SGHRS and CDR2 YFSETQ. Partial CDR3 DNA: TGCGCCAGCAGTTTTGACAGGGTCCAAGAGACC. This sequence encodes CASSFDRVQET. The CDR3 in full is CASSFDRVQETQYF.

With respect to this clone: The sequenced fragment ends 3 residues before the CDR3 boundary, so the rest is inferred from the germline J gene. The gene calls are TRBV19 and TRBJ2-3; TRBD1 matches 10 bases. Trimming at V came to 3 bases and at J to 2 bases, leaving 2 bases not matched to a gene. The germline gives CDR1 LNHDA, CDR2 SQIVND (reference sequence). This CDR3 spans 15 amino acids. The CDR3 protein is CASSMGQGITDTQYF. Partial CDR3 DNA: TGTGCCAGTAGTATGGGACAGGGGATCACAGATACG. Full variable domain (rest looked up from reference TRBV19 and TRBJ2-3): DGGITQSPKYLFRKEGQNVTLSCEQNLNHDAMYWYRQDPGQGLRLIYYSQIVNDFQKGDIAEGYSVSREKKESFPLTVTSAQKNPTAFYLCASSMGQGITDTQYFGPGTRLTVL.

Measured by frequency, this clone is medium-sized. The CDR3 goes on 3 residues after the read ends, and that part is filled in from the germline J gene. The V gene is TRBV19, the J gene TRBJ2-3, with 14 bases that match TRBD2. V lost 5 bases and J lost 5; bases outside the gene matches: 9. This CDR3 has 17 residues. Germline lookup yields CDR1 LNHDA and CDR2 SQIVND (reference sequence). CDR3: CASSPGLAGVVGDTQYF. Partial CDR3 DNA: TGTGCCAGTAGTCCGGGACTAGCGGGAGTCGTTGGAGATACG.

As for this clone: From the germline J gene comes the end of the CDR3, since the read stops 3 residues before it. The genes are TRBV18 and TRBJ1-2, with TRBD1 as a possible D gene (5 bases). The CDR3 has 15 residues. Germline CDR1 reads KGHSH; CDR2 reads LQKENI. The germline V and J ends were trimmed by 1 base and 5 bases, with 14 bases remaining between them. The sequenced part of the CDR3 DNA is TGTGCCAGCTCACCACAGTCCGGGGGAGGTTATGGC. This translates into CASSPQSGGGYG. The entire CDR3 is CASSPQSGGGYGYTF.

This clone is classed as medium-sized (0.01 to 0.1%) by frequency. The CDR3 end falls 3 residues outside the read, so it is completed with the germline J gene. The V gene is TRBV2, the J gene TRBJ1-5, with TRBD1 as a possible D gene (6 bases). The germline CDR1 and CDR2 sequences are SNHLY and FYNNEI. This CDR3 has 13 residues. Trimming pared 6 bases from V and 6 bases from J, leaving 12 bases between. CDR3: CASRAGEAQPQHF. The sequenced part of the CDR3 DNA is TGTGCCAGCAGGGCAGGGGAGGCTCAGCCC.

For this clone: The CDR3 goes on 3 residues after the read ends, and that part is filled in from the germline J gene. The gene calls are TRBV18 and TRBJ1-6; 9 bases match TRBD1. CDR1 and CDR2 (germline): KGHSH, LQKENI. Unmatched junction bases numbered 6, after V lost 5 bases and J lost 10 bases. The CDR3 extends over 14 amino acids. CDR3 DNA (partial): TGTGCCAGCTCAGAGGACAGGGGTGGGTCACCC. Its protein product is CASSEDRGGSP. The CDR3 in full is CASSEDRGGSPLHF.

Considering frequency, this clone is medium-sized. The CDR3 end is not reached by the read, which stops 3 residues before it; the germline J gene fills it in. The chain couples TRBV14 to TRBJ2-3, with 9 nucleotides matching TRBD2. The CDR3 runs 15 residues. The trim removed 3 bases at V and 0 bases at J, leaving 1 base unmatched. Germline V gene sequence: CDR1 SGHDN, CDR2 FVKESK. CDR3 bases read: TGTGCCAGCAGCCAGACTAGCGGTAGCACAGATACG. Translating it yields CASSQTSGSTDT. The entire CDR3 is CASSQTSGSTDTQYF.

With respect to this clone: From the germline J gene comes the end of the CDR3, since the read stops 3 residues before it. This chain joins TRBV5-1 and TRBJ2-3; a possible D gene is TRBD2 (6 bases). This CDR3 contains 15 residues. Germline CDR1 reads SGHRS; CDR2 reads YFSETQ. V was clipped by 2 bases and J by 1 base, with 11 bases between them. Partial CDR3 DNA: TGCGCCAGCAGCTTAGAGCGGGCACGCACAGATACG. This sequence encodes CASSLERARTDT. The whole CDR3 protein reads CASSLERARTDTQYF.

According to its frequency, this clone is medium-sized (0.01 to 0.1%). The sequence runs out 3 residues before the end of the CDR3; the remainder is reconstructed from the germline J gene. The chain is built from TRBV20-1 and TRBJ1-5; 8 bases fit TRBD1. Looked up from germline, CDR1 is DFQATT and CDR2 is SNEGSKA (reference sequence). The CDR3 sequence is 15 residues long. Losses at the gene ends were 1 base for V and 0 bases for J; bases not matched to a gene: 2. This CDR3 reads CSARGTGNSNQPQHF. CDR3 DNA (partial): TGCAGTGCTAGAGGGACAGGGAATAGCAATCAGCCC.

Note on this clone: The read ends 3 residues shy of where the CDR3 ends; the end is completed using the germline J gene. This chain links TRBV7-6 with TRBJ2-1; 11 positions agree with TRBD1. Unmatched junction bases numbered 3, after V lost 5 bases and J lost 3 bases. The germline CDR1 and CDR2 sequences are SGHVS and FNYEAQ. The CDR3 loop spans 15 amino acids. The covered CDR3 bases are TGTGCCAGCAGCCGGGACAGGGGGTACTACAATGAG. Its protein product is CASSRDRGYYNE. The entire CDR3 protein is CASSRDRGYYNEQFF.

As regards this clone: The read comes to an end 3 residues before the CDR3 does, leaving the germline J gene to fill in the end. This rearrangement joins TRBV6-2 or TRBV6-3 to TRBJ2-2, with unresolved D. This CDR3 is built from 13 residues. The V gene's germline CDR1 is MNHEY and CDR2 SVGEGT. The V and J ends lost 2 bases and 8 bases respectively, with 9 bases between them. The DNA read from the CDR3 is TGTGCCAGCAGTTACATCGATAGAGGGGAG. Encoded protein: CASSYIDRGE. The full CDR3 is CASSYIDRGELFF.

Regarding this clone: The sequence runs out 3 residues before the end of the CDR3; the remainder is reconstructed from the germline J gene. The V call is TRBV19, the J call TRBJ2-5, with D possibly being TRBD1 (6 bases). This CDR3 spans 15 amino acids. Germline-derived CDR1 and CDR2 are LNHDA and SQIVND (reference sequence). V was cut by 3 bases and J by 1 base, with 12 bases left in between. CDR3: CASSIGTGSQETQYF. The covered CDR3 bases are TGTGCCAGTAGTATTGGAACAGGGTCCCAAGAGACC.

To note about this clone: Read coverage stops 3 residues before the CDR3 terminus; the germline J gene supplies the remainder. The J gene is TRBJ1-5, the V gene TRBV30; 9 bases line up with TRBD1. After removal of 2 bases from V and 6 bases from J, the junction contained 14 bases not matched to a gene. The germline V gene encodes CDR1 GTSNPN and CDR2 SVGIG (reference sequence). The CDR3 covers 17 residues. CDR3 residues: CAWSLWTGVGASQPQHF. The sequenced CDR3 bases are TGTGCCTGGAGTCTCTGGACAGGGGTTGGAGCTAGTCAGCCC. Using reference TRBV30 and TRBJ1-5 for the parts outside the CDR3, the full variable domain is SQTIHQWPATLVQPVGSPLSLECTVEGTSNPNLYWYRQAAGRGLQLLFYSVGIGQISSEVPQNLSASRPQDRQFILSSKKLLLSDSGFYLCAWSLWTGVGASQPQHFGDGTRLSIL.

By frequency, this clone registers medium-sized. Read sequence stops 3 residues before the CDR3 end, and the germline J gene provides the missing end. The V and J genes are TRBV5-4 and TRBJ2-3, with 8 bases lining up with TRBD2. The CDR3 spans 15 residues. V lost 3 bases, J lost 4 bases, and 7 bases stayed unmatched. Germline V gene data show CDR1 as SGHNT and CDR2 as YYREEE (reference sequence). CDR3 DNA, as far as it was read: TGTGCCAGCAGCTGGGAGGGACTAGGTTCAGATACG. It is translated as CASSWEGLGSDT. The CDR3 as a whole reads CASSWEGLGSDTQYF. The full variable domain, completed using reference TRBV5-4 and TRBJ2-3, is ETGVTQSPTHLIKTRGQQVTLRCSSQSGHNTVSWYQQALGQGPQFIFQYYREEENGRGNFPPRFSGLQFPNYSSELNVNALELDDSALYLCASSWEGLGSDTQYFGPGTRLTVL.

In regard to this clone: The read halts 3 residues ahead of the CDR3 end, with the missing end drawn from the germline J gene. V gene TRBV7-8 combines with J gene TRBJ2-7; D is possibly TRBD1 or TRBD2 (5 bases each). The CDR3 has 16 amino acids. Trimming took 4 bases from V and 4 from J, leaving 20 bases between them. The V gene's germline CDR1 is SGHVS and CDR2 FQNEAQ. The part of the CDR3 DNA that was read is TGTGCCAGCAGCTCCCTAGGGGAGACGGTGGATTACGAG. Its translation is CASSSLGETVDYE. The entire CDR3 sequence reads CASSSLGETVDYEQYF.

CDR3 residues: CASRQGLGSNQTQYF. The covered CDR3 bases are TGTGCCAGTAGACAGGGCTTGGGTAGCAATCAGACC. This sequence joins TRBV19 and TRBJ2-5, with D perhaps matching TRBD1 (6 bases). The read stops 3 residues short of the end of the CDR3; the missing end is completed from the germline J gene. Germline V CDR1 and CDR2: LNHDA, SQIVND (reference sequence). The CDR3 loop spans 15 amino acids. V was clipped by 6 bases and J by 6 bases, with 20 bases between them.

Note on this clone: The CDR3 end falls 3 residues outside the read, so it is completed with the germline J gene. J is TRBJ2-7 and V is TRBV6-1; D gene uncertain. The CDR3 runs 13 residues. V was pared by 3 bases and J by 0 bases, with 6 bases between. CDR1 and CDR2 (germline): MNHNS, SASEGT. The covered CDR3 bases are TGTGCCAGCAGTGAGACGGGCTCCTACGAG. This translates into CASSETGSYE. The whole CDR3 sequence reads CASSETGSYEQYF.

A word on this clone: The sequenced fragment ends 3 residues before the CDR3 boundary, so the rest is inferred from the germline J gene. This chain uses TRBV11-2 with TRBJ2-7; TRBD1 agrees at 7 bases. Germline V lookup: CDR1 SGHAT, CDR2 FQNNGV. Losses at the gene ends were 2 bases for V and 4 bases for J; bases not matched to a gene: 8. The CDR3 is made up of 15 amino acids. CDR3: CASSLSGTAFYEQYF. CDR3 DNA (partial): TGTGCCAGCAGCTTATCGGGGACAGCTTTTTACGAG.

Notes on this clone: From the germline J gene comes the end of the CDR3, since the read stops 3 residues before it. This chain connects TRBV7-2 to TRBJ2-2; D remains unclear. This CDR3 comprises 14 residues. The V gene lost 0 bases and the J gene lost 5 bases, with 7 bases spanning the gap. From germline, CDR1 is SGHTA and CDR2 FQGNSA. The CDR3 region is CASSLASNTGELFF. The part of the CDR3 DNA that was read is TGTGCCAGCAGCTTAGCGTCAAATACCGGGGAG.

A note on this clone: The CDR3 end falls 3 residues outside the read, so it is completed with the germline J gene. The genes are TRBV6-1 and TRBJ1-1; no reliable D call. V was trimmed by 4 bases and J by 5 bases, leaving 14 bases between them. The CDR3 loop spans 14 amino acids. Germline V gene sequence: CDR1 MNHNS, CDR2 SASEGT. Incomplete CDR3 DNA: TGTGCCAGCAGTGTGGGCCGCTCTGGGACTGAA. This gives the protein CASSVGRSGTE. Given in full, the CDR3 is CASSVGRSGTEAFF.